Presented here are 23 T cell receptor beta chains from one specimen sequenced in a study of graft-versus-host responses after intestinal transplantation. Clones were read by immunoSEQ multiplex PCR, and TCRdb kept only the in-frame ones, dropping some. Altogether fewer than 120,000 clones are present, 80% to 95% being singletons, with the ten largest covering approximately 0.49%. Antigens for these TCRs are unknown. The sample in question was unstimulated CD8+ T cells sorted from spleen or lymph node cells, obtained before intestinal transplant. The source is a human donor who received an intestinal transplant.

The CDR3: CASSVAGGWETQYF. CDR3 sequence (DNA): TGTGCCAGCAGTGTAGCGGGAGGGTGGGAGACCCAGTACTTC. The chain recombines TRBV2 with TRBJ2-5, with 11 bases aligning to TRBD2. CDR3 length: 14 residues. CDR1 and CDR2 (germline): SNHLY, FYNNEI. V gave up 4 bases and J gave up 5 bases; unmatched junction bases: 3.

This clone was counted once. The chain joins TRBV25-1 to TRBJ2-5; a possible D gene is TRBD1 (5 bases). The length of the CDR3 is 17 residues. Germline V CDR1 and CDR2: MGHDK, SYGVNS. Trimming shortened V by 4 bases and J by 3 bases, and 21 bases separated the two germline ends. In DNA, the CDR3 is TGTGCCAGCAGTGGCCGGATGAAGGGGCACCGAAAAGAGACCCAGTACTTC. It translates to CASSGRMKGHRKETQYF.

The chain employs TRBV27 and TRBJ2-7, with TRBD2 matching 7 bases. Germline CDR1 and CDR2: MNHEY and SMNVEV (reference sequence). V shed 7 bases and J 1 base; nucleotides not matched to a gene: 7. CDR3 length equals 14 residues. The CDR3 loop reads CASIASGPSYEQYF. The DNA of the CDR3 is TGTGCCAGCATCGCTAGCGGTCCTTCCTACGAGCAGTACTTC.

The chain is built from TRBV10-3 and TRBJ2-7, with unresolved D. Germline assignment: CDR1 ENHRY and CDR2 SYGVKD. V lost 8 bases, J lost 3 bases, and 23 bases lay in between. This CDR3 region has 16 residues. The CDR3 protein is CAISPLSRRTSYEQYF. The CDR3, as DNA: TGTGCCATCTCCCCCCTCTCGCGGCGGACGAGCTACGAGCAGTACTTC.

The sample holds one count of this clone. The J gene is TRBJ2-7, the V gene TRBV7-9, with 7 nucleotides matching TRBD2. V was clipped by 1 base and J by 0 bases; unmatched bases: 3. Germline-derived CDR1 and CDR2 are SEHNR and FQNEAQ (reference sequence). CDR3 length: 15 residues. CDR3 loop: CASSLGDYSSYEQYF. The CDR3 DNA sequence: TGTGCCAGCAGCTTAGGGGACTACTCCTCCTACGAGCAGTACTTC.

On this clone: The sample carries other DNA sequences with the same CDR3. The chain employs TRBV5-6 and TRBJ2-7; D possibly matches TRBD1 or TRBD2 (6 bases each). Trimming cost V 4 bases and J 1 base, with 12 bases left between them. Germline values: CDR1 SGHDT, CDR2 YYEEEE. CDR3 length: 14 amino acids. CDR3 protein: CASSLGGGSYEQYF. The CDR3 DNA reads TGTGCCAGCAGCCTGGGGGGCGGGTCCTACGAGCAGTACTTC.

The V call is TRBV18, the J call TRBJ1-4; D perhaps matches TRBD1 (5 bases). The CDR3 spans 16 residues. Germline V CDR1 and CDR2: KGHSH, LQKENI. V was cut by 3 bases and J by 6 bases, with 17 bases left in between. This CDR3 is CASSPDRPGGDEKLFF. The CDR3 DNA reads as TGTGCCAGCTCACCTGACCGGCCCGGGGGGGATGAAAAACTGTTTTTT.

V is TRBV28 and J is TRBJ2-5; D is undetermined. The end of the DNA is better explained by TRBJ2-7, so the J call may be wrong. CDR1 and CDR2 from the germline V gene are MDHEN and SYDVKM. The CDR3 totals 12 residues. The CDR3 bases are TGTGCCAGCAGTCCAGGCTCCTACGAGCAGTACTTC. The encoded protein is CASSPGSYEQYF.

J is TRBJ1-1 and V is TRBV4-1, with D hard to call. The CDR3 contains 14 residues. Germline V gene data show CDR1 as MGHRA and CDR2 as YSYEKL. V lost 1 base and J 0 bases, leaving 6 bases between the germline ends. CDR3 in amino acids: CASSQVTVNTEAFF. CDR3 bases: TGCGCCAGCAGCCAAGTCACGGTGAACACTGAAGCTTTCTTT.

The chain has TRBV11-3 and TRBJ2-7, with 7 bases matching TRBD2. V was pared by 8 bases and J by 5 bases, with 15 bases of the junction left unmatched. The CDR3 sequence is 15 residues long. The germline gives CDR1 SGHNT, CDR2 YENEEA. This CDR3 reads CASSPLLAPLNEQYF. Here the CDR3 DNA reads TGTGCCAGCTCCCCCCTACTAGCGCCCTTGAACGAGCAGTACTTC.

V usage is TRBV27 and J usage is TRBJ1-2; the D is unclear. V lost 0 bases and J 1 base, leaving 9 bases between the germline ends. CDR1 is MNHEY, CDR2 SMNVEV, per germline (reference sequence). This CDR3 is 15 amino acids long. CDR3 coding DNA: TGTGCCAGCAGTTTATCCCACCGCGGTAACTATGGCTACACCTTC. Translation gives CASSLSHRGNYGYTF.

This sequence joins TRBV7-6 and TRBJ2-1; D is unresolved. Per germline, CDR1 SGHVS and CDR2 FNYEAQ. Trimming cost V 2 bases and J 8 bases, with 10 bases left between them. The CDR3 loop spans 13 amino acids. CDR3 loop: CASSLRLIDEQFF. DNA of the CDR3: TGTGCCAGCAGCTTACGCCTAATTGATGAGCAGTTCTTC.

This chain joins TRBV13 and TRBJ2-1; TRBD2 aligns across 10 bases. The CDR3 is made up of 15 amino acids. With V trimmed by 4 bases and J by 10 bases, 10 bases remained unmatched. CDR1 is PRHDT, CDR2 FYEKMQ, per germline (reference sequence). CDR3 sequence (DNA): TGTGCCAGCAGCTCGGGAGGTAGCGGGAGGAGGGAGCAGTTCTTC. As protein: CASSSGGSGRREQFF.

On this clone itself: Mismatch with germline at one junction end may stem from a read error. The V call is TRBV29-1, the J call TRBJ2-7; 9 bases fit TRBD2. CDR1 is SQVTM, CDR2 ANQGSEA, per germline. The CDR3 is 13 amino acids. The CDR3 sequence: CSVEAGGLYEQYF. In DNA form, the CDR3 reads TGCAGCGTGGAAGCGGGAGGTCTGTACGAGCAGTACTTC.

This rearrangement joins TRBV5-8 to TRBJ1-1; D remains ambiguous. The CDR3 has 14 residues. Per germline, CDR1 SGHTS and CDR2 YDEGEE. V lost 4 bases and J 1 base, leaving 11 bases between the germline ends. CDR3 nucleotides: TGTGCCAGCAGCCCCCGTGGGTGGAACACTGAAGCTTTCTTT. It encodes CASSPRGWNTEAFF.

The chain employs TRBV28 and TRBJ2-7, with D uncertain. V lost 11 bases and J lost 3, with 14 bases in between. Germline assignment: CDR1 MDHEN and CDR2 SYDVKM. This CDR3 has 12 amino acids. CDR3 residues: CASGLSYYEQYF. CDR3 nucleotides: TGTGCCTCCGGGTTATCTTACTACGAGCAGTACTTC.

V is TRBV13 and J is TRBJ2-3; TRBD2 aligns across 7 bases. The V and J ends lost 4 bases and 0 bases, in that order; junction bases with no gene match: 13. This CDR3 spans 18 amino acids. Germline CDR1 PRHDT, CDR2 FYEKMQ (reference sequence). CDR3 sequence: CASSSSGELAVSTDTQYF. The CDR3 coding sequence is TGTGCCAGCAGCTCCTCGGGGGAGCTAGCGGTTAGCACAGATACGCAGTATTTT.

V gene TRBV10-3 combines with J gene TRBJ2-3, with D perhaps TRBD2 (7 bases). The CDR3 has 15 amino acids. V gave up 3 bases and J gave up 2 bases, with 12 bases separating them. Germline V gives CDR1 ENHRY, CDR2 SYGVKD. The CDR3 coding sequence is TGTGCCATCAGTGATGCGGGGGCTATCACAGATACGCAGTATTTT. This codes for CAISDAGAITDTQYF.

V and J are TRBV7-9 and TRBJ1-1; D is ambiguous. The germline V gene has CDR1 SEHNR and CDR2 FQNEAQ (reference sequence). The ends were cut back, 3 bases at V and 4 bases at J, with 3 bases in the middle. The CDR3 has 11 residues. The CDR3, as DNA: TGTGCCAGCAGCTTTGGCACTGAAGCTTTCTTT. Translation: CASSFGTEAFF.

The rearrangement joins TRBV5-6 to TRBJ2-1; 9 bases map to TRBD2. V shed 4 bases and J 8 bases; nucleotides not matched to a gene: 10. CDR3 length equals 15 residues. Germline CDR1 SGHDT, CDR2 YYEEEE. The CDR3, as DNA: TGTGCCAGCAGCCTAATGGTAGCGGGAGCCTATGAGCAGTTCTTC. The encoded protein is CASSLMVAGAYEQFF.

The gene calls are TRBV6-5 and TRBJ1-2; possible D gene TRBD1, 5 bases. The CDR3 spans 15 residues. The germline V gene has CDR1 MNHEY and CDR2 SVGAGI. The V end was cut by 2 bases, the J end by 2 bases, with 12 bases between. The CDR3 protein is CASSYRTRVNYGYTF. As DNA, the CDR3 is TGTGCCAGCAGTTACCGCACCAGGGTAAACTATGGCTACACCTTC.

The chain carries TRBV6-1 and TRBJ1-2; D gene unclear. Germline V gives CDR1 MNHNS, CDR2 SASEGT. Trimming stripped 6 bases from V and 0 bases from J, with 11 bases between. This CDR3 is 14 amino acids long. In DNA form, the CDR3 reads TGTGCCAGCAGCGAGATTATTACTAACTATGGCTACACCTTC. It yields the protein CASSEIITNYGYTF.

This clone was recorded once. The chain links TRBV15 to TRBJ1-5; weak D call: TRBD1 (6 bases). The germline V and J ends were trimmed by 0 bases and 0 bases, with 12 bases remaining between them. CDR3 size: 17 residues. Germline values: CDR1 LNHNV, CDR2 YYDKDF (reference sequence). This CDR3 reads CATSREGGSNSNQPQHF. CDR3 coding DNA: TGTGCCACCAGCAGAGAAGGGGGAAGCAATAGCAATCAGCCCCAGCATTTT.